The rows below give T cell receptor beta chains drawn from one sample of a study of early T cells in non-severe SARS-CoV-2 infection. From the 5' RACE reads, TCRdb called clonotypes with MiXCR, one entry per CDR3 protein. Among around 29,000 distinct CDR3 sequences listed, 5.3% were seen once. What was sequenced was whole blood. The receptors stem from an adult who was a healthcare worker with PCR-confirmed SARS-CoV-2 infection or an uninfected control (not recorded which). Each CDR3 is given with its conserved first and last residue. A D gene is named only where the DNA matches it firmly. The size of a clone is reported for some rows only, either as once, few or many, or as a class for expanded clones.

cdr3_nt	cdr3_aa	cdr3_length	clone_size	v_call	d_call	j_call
TGTGCCAGCAGCCTGGAACCAAAGAACACTGAAGCTTTCTTT	CASSLEPKNTEAFF	14	few	TRBV28	.	TRBJ1-1
TGTGCCAGCAGTGAATCGGACAGGGCGTATGGCTACACCTTC	CASSESDRAYGYTF	14	many	TRBV2	TRBD1	TRBJ1-2
TGTGCCAGCATCGCGGGAGGCCCAGATACGCAGTATTTT	CASIAGGPDTQYF	13	many	TRBV28	TRBD2	TRBJ2-3
TGTGCCAGCAGCTTAGCGCACAGACCCGGGGAGCTGTTTTTT	CASSLAHRPGELFF	14	few	TRBV7-6	.	TRBJ2-2
TGTGCCAGCAGTTACTCGATCGCGGGGGTCACAGATACGCAGTATTTT	CASSYSIAGVTDTQYF	16	many	TRBV6-5	TRBD2	TRBJ2-3
TGTGCCAGCAGCTTGGCCGGCGTTGACGAGCAGTACTTC	CASSLAGVDEQYF	13	.	TRBV5-4	.	TRBJ2-7
TGTGCCAGCAGTTTTAGGGGCTACGAGCAGTACTTC	CASSFRGYEQYF	12	many	TRBV12-3/TRBV12-4	.	TRBJ2-7
TGTGCCAGCACAACAGGGTACAATGAGCAGTTCTTC	CASTTGYNEQFF	12	many	TRBV6-5	.	TRBJ2-1
TGTGCCAGCCGCTATAAGGACGGCCCCTACGAGCAGTACTTC	CASRYKDGPYEQYF	14	.	TRBV6-2/TRBV6-3	.	TRBJ2-7
TGTGCCAGCAGTTACCGGCCAGCGGGATATGGTAATGAGCAGTTCTTC	CASSYRPAGYGNEQFF	16	medium-sized	TRBV6-5	TRBD2	TRBJ2-1
TGTGCCAGCAGTTTGAGAGGCTCCTATGGCTACACCTTC	CASSLRGSYGYTF	13	many	TRBV6-5	.	TRBJ1-2
TGTGCCAGCAGTCCTGGATTTAACTATGGCTACACCTTC	CASSPGFNYGYTF	13	many	TRBV28	.	TRBJ1-2
TGTGCCAGCAGTATGGGGCGGGGAATCTCCCTACCCTACAATGAGCAGTTCTTC	CASSMGRGISLPYNEQFF	18	.	TRBV14	.	TRBJ2-1
TGTGCCAGCAGCCGGACAGGGGGCTACGGGGAGCTGTTTTTT	CASSRTGGYGELFF	14	.	TRBV28	TRBD1	TRBJ2-2
TGCAGTGCTAGAGATCCTACAGGGGGGAATTCACCCCTCCACTTT	CSARDPTGGNSPLHF	15	many	TRBV20-1	TRBD1	TRBJ1-6
TGTGCCAGCAGCCCGGGACTACGCAATGAGCAGTTCTTC	CASSPGLRNEQFF	13	many	TRBV3-1	TRBD2	TRBJ2-1
TGTGCCAGCAGCTTATCGGGCGCCCCCTACAATGAGCAGTTCTTC	CASSLSGAPYNEQFF	15	.	TRBV7-2	.	TRBJ2-1
TGTGCCAGCAGCTTAAACACGGGGGTCACTGAAGCTTTCTTT	CASSLNTGVTEAFF	14	many	TRBV7-9	.	TRBJ1-1
TGCAGCGTTGTCATCCAGGCTTCTGGAAACACCATATATTTT	CSVVIQASGNTIYF	14	many	TRBV29-1	.	TRBJ1-3
TGCAGTGCTAGCAAGAATAGTGTAGGACTAGTATCCGATGAGCAGTTCTTC	CSASKNSVGLVSDEQFF	17	many	TRBV20-1	TRBD2	TRBJ2-1
TGCGCCAGCAGCCTATACAATGAGCAGTTCTTC	CASSLYNEQFF	11	many	TRBV10-1	.	TRBJ2-1
TGCAGTGCTCCAGACAGGGTCCAAGAGACCCAGTACTTC	CSAPDRVQETQYF	13	many	TRBV20-1	TRBD1	TRBJ2-5
TGTGCCAGCAGCCTCGGACAGGGAGGCTACAATGAGCAGTTCTTC	CASSLGQGGYNEQFF	15	few	TRBV5-5	TRBD1	TRBJ2-1
TGCAGTGCTAGTCGAGAGGAGACCCAGTACTTC	CSASREETQYF	11	few	TRBV20-1	.	TRBJ2-5
TGTGCCAGCGGAGACCCTGACTTTAAAGAGACCCAGTACTTC	CASGDPDFKETQYF	14	many	TRBV28	.	TRBJ2-5
TGTGCCAGCGTTGGGAGGTCCTACGAGCAGTACTTC	CASVGRSYEQYF	12	.	TRBV28	.	TRBJ2-7
TGTGCCAGCATTCTCGTACGCTACAATGAGCAGTTCTTC	CASILVRYNEQFF	13	few	TRBV2	.	TRBJ2-1
TGTGCCAGCACCACCAGGGGGGATGAGCAGTTCTTC	CASTTRGDEQFF	12	many	TRBV21-1	.	TRBJ2-1
TGTGCCATCAGTGCAGGAGATGAAGCTTTCTTT	CAISAGDEAFF	11	many	TRBV10-3	.	TRBJ1-1
TGTGCCAGCAGTGAAGTGCAGGGCTCTTTTAGCACAGATACGCAGTATTTT	CASSEVQGSFSTDTQYF	17	many	TRBV6-1	.	TRBJ2-3
TGCAGCGTTGAACGGGCACGACGGGATACGCAGTATTTT	CSVERARRDTQYF	13	many	TRBV29-1	.	TRBJ2-3
TGCAGTGCTCCGACAGGAAACTATGGCTACACCTTC	CSAPTGNYGYTF	12	many	TRBV20-1	.	TRBJ1-2
TGTGCCAGCAGTTTAGGTGGGAGCCAAGAGACCCAGTACTTC	CASSLGGSQETQYF	14	many	TRBV12-3/TRBV12-4	.	TRBJ2-5
TGTGCTAGTGGTTTGAAACAGGGAGGCACAGATACGCAGTATTTT	CASGLKQGGTDTQYF	15	.	TRBV12-5	.	TRBJ2-3
TGTGCCAGCAGTTGGGGGCGCGGGGAGACCCAGTACTTC	CASSWGRGETQYF	13	many	TRBV28	.	TRBJ2-5